Each of the 32 T cell receptor beta chains below was sequenced from the same sample in a study of T cell repertoires in cytomegalovirus infection. Their cognate antigens are unknown. Via MiXCR, TCRdb re-called the reads, giving one row per CDR3 protein. Of hundreds of thousands of distinct CDR3 sequences listed, approximately 40% are singletons. This specimen was cultured PBMCs, taken from culture after CMV antigen stimulation. Source of these receptors: a human donor in good health (CMV status not recorded). Some clones in this sample may be carry-over from other donors' samples.

This clonotype was found once. In this CDR3 the conserved last residue, phenylalanine or tryptophan, is missing, so a read error is likely. The chain couples TRBV12-3 or TRBV12-4 to TRBJ2-1; no clear D gene. This CDR3 has 13 amino acids. The V end lost 2 bases, the J end lost 4 bases, and 6 bases lay between the germline ends. The CDR3 reads CASSLKGYNEQFY. The DNA for the CDR3 is TGTGCCAGCAGTTTAAAGGGTTACAATGAGCAGTTCTAC.

This clonotype came up a few times. The CDR3 is CASSLEGLFNQPQHF. The CDR3 DNA reads as TGTGCCAGCAGCTTAGAAGGACTCTTCAATCAGCCCCAGCATTTT. The chain has TRBV7-2 and TRBJ1-5; no definite D call. The CDR3 consists of 15 residues. V was trimmed by 1 base and J by 3 bases, leaving 10 bases between them. CDR1 is SGHTA, CDR2 FQGNSA, per germline.

The chain has TRBV7-9 and TRBJ2-3, with 10 bases that match TRBD2. The CDR3 totals 18 residues. Germline V gene data show CDR1 as SEHNR and CDR2 as FQNEAQ (reference sequence). After removal of 5 bases from V and 3 bases from J, the junction contained 14 bases not matched to a gene. The CDR3 DNA reads as TGTGCCAGCAGCCCCACTAGCGGGAATTCACGGGCGACAGATACGCAGTATTTT. Protein: CASSPTSGNSRATDTQYF.

V usage is TRBV7-2 and J usage is TRBJ2-7; D remains unclear. The germline V and J ends were trimmed by 5 bases and 7 bases, with 15 bases remaining between them. The germline gives CDR1 SGHTA, CDR2 FQGNSA. The CDR3 has 13 residues. Here the CDR3 reads CASSLDPLREQYF. CDR3 nucleotide sequence: TGTGCCAGCAGCCTAGATCCTCTTCGGGAGCAGTACTTC.

The J gene is TRBJ1-6, the V gene TRBV7-6; the match to TRBD1 covers 8 bases. Germline-derived CDR1 and CDR2 are SGHVS and FNYEAQ. The CDR3 is 14 amino acids. V lost 6 bases, J lost 5 bases, and 3 bases stayed unmatched. CDR3 nucleotide sequence: TGTGCCAGCAGGCAGGGACAGGATAATTCACCCCTCCACTTT. Its translation is CASRQGQDNSPLHF.

This clonotype occurred a few times. The chain has TRBV7-2 and TRBJ2-3; 13 bases are a match to TRBD2. CDR1 is SGHTA, CDR2 FQGNSA, per germline. J lost 12 bases, V lost 8 bases, and 14 bases had no gene match. The CDR3 runs 15 residues. CDR3 nucleotide sequence: TGTGCCAGCTCGTGGACTAGCGGGGGAACGATTGGACAGTATTTT. It specifies CASSWTSGGTIGQYF. Using reference TRBV7-2 and TRBJ2-3 for the parts outside the CDR3, the full variable domain is GAGVSQSPSNKVTEKGKDVELRCDPISGHTALYWYRQSLGQGLEFLIYFQGNSAPDKSGLPSDRFSAERTGGSVSTLTIQRTQQEDSAVYLCASSWTSGGTIGQYFGPGTRLTVL.

This clonotype showed up many times. This sequence joins TRBV7-2 and TRBJ2-1; TRBD2 matches at 9 bases. V lost 4 bases, J lost 4 bases, and 14 bases stayed unmatched. The CDR3 has 18 amino acids. Looked up from germline, CDR1 is SGHTA and CDR2 is FQGNSA. The CDR3 sequence: CASSSSIIVAGGYNEQFF. CDR3 DNA: TGTGCCAGCAGCTCCTCAATTATCGTCGCGGGAGGGTACAATGAGCAGTTCTTC.

The chain links TRBV6-6 to TRBJ2-1; 10 bases are a match to TRBD1. The CDR3 sequence is 13 residues long. Per the germline V gene, CDR1 is MNHNY and CDR2 is SVGAGI (reference sequence). V shed 8 bases and J 10 bases; nucleotides not matched to a gene: 8. The chain's CDR3 is CASAGDRGAEQFF. DNA for the CDR3: TGTGCCAGCGCAGGGGACAGGGGAGCCGAGCAGTTCTTC.

V is TRBV19 and J is TRBJ1-1, with TRBD1 as a possible D gene (6 bases). V lost 3 bases and J 3 bases, leaving 14 bases between the germline ends. The CDR3 runs to 15 residues. CDR1 and CDR2 from the germline V gene are LNHDA and SQIVND (reference sequence). For the CDR3, the DNA is TGTGCCAGTAGTATCCTGGACAGTCCCGACACTGAAGCTTTCTTT. It codes for CASSILDSPDTEAFF.

The genes are TRBV6-6 and TRBJ2-2; either TRBD1 or TRBD2 may supply D (5 bases each). Germline V gives CDR1 MNHNY, CDR2 SVGAGI (reference sequence). This CDR3 contains 13 residues. V dropped 8 bases and J dropped 4 bases, with 11 bases sitting between them. The CDR3 protein is CASRNGATGELFF. DNA of the CDR3: TGTGCCAGCCGCAACGGGGCCACCGGGGAGCTGTTTTTT.

This clonotype was seen repeatedly, ten times or more. The V gene is TRBV7-2, the J gene TRBJ2-5; D possibly matches TRBD1 or TRBD2 (5 bases each). The CDR3 totals 13 residues. Trimming stripped 7 bases from V and 7 bases from J, with 16 bases between. Germline values: CDR1 SGHTA, CDR2 FQGNSA. CDR3 coding DNA: TGTGCCAGCACCAAAGGGGACGAGAGGACCCAGTACTTC. Its translation is CASTKGDERTQYF.

This clonotype was detected only once. CDR3 amino acids: CASSRPIYGRTSYEQYF. The DNA for the CDR3 is TGTGCCAGCAGCCGCCCGATTTACGGGCGAACCTCCTACGAGCAGTACTTC. This rearrangement joins TRBV28 to TRBJ2-7; D remains unclear. Germline V gene data show CDR1 as MDHEN and CDR2 as SYDVKM. The V gene lost 6 bases and the J gene lost 0 bases, with 21 bases spanning the gap. The CDR3 loop spans 17 amino acids.

The rearrangement uses TRBV7-2 and TRBJ2-7, with 11 bases fitting TRBD2. J lost 1 base, V lost 5 bases, and 4 bases had no gene match. This CDR3 comprises 15 residues. Germline CDR1 reads SGHTA; CDR2 reads FQGNSA. CDR3 in DNA: TGTGCCAGCAGCACTAGCGGGAGCTTATCCTACGAGCAGTACTTC. It yields the protein CASSTSGSLSYEQYF.

The rearrangement joins TRBV7-9 to TRBJ2-2, with 7 bases lining up with TRBD2. Germline CDR1 SEHNR, CDR2 FQNEAQ (reference sequence). The CDR3 spans 21 residues. Unmatched junction bases numbered 21, after V lost 1 base and J lost 4 bases. CDR3 region: CASSLGRTGGKKIDTTGELFF. The CDR3 DNA reads as TGTGCCAGCAGCTTAGGCCGGACCGGGGGGAAAAAAATAGACACCACCGGGGAGCTGTTTTTT.

The rearrangement joins TRBV13 to TRBJ2-3; D may be TRBD2 (6 bases). Germline V lookup: CDR1 PRHDT, CDR2 FYEKMQ (reference sequence). V dropped 4 bases and J dropped 1 base, with 9 bases sitting between them. The CDR3 consists of 14 residues. CDR3 region: CASSYRLGTDTQYF. In DNA, the CDR3 is TGTGCCAGCAGCTACCGACTAGGCACAGATACGCAGTATTTT.

This clonotype was counted once. The rearrangement uses TRBV7-3 and TRBJ2-1; possible D gene TRBD2, 6 bases. CDR1 is SGHTA and CDR2 is FQGTGA in the germline V gene. V lost 4 bases, J lost 7 bases, and 23 bases lay in between. The CDR3 is made up of 17 amino acids. CDR3 DNA sequence: TGTGCCAGCAGCTCACCCGTATCGGCGGGAAAGCCAAATGAGCAGTTCTTC. Amino acid sequence: CASSSPVSAGKPNEQFF.

In this sample, this clonotype turned up a few times. The chain uses TRBV12-3 or TRBV12-4 and TRBJ1-4; possible D gene TRBD1, 5 bases. V dropped 6 bases and J dropped 5 bases, with 13 bases sitting between them. The CDR3 contains 14 residues. The CDR3: CASRLDSYNEKLFF. CDR3 DNA sequence: TGTGCCAGCAGGCTCGACAGCTACAATGAAAAACTGTTTTTT.

The CDR3 region is CARSPTLVQRQETQYF. CDR3 in DNA: TGTGCCAGAAGCCCGACATTGGTACAGAGACAAGAGACCCAGTACTTC. The genes are TRBV7-8 and TRBJ2-5; D is unclear. The CDR3 has 16 residues. CDR1 is SGHVS and CDR2 is FQNEAQ in the germline V gene. The ends were cut back, 9 bases at V and 2 bases at J, with 22 bases in the middle.

This clonotype was picked up a small number of times. The rearrangement joins TRBV6-5 to TRBJ1-1; D unresolved. The V end lost 7 bases, the J end lost 7 bases, and 16 bases lay between the germline ends. CDR3 length equals 13 residues. CDR1 is MNHEY and CDR2 is SVGAGI in the germline V gene. The CDR3 loop is CASTAGGLGEAFF. The CDR3 DNA is TGTGCCAGCACTGCGGGTGGGCTGGGTGAAGCTTTCTTT.

The J gene is TRBJ2-1, the V gene TRBV6-2 or TRBV6-3, with 9 bases aligning to TRBD2. Germline CDR1 and CDR2: MNHEY and SVGEGT. CDR3 length: 16 amino acids. The V gene end was trimmed by 4 bases and the J gene end by 4 bases; junction bases not matched to a gene: 8. CDR3 DNA: TGTGCCAGCAGTTCCCGACTAGCGGTCTCTTACAATGAGCAGTTCTTC. It translates to CASSSRLAVSYNEQFF.

V and J are TRBV10-3 and TRBJ2-7, with D uncertain. V was shortened by 3 bases and J by 4 bases, with 10 bases between the two germline ends. Germline V gives CDR1 ENHRY, CDR2 SYGVKD. CDR3 length: 13 amino acids. The CDR3 DNA reads as TGTGCCATCAGTGACTTGGAAGGGTACGAGCAGTACTTC. It specifies CAISDLEGYEQYF.

This clonotype has only a few counts. The chain employs TRBV7-2 and TRBJ1-5; 7 nucleotides align to TRBD1. The CDR3 loop spans 17 amino acids. Germline V CDR1 and CDR2: SGHTA, FQGNSA. With 5 bases clipped from V and 2 bases from J, the junction kept 12 bases outside the gene matches. The CDR3 protein is CASSRRGQLEGNQPQHF. Written as DNA, the CDR3 is TGTGCCAGCAGCCGAAGGGGACAGTTGGAGGGCAATCAGCCCCAGCATTTT.

The sample holds a few counts of this clonotype. This rearrangement joins TRBV7-9 to TRBJ1-2; weak D call: TRBD1 (5 bases). V gave up 5 bases and J gave up 8 bases, with 15 bases separating them. This CDR3 has 13 residues. Germline V gene lookup returns CDR1 SEHNR and CDR2 FQNEAQ (reference sequence). CDR3 sequence reads: CASSRGDDMGYTF. In DNA form, the CDR3 reads TGTGCCAGCAGCCGGGGGGACGATATGGGCTACACCTTC.

The CDR3 nucleotides are TGTGCCAGCAGCTTAAGGGGGGCTATGTATGGCTACACCTTC. It is translated as CASSLRGAMYGYTF. The rearrangement joins TRBV7-2 to TRBJ1-2; D might be TRBD1 (6 bases). Trimming cost V 2 bases and J 5 bases, with 12 bases left between them. Germline CDR1 reads SGHTA; CDR2 reads FQGNSA. This CDR3 has 14 residues.

J is TRBJ2-7 and V is TRBV29-1, with D maybe TRBD1 (6 bases). CDR3 length: 13 amino acids. The germline V gene has CDR1 SQVTM and CDR2 ANQGSEA. The V and J ends lost 3 bases and 3 bases respectively, with 12 bases between them. The CDR3 region has the DNA TGCAGCGTTGATGGCGAGACAGGCTACGAGCAGTACTTC. This gives the protein CSVDGETGYEQYF.

This clonotype was observed a handful of times. The chain links TRBV7-2 to TRBJ2-2; D is uncertain. V was pared by 2 bases and J by 2 bases, with 12 bases between. The CDR3 is 16 residues long. Germline assignment: CDR1 SGHTA and CDR2 FQGNSA. This CDR3 is CASSLPLHSNTGELFF. The CDR3 DNA follows: TGTGCCAGCAGCTTACCGTTGCACAGTAACACCGGGGAGCTGTTTTTT.

The chain couples TRBV4-1 to TRBJ2-6, with 8 nucleotides matching TRBD1. The germline V gene encodes CDR1 MGHRA and CDR2 YSYEKL. The CDR3 is made up of 20 amino acids. Trimming took 4 bases from V and 3 from J; bases not matched to a gene: 17. CDR3 nucleotides: TGCGCCAGCAGCCGAGAAGAACCGGGACAGGTGAAGTATGGGGCCAACGTCCTGACTTTC. Protein: CASSREEPGQVKYGANVLTF.

The chain couples TRBV7-2 to TRBJ2-1; D possibly corresponds to TRBD1 (6 bases). The V end lost 5 bases, the J end lost 5 bases, and 16 bases lay between the germline ends. Germline V gives CDR1 SGHTA, CDR2 FQGNSA. The CDR3 totals 15 residues. CDR3 nucleotide sequence: TGTGCCAGCAGCCCAGCCGGGACACGGGACAATGAGCAGTTCTTC. Encoded protein: CASSPAGTRDNEQFF.

This chain connects TRBV6-1 to TRBJ1-5; D possibly corresponds to TRBD1 (5 bases). There are 15 residues in the CDR3. Deletions cut 4 bases from V and 1 base from J, with 11 bases between. Germline V CDR1 and CDR2: MNHNS, SASEGT. This CDR3 is CASSGQGESNQPQHF. Here the CDR3 DNA reads TGTGCCAGCAGTGGCCAGGGCGAGAGCAATCAGCCCCAGCATTTT.

Notes on this clonotype: At one end the junction does not follow the germline gene, possibly because of a read error. The rearrangement links TRBV7-2 to TRBJ1-1; D not certain. CDR1 is SGHTA, CDR2 FQGNSA, per germline. The length of the CDR3 is 14 residues. This CDR3 reads CASSPGRVATEALF. CDR3 in DNA: TGTGCCAGCAGCCCCGGAAGGGTGGCCACTGAAGCTTTGTTT.

In its sample, this clonotype was seen a few times. The chain employs TRBV6-5 and TRBJ1-6, with 8 positions matching TRBD1. With 5 bases clipped from V and 7 bases from J, the junction kept 7 bases outside the gene matches. This CDR3 spans 15 amino acids. From germline, CDR1 is MNHEY and CDR2 SVGAGI. The CDR3 sequence is CASSPSGTGNSPLHF. DNA of the CDR3: TGTGCCAGCAGTCCCTCCGGGACAGGCAATTCACCCCTCCACTTT.

The genes are TRBV10-3 and TRBJ1-6; TRBD1 might be the D (6 bases). The germline CDR1 and CDR2 sequences are ENHRY and SYGVKD. The CDR3 length is 13 residues. V lost 4 bases to trimming and J lost 7 bases, with 8 bases between them. The CDR3 region has the DNA TGTGCCATCAGTGCGGACAGCAATTCACCCCTCCACTTT. Translation: CAISADSNSPLHF.